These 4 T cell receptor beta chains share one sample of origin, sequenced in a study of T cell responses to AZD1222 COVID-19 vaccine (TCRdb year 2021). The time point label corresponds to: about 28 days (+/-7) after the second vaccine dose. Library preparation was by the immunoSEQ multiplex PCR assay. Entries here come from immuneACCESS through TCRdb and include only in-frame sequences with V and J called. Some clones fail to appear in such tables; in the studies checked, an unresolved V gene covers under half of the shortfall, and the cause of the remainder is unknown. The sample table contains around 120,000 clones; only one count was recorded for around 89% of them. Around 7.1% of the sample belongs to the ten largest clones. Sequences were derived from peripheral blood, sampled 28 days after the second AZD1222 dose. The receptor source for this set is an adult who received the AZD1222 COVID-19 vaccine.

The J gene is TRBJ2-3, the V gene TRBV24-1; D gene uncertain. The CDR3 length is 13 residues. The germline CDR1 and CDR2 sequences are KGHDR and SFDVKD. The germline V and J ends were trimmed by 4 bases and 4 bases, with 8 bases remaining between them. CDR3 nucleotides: TGTGCCACCAGTGACACTACTCCAGATACGCAGTATTTT. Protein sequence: CATSDTTPDTQYF.

This CDR3 is CASSVGTGYGYTF. The CDR3, as DNA: TGTGCCAGCAGCGTCGGGACAGGGTATGGCTACACCTTC. This sequence joins TRBV7-3 and TRBJ1-2; 9 nucleotides match TRBD1. The CDR3 extends over 13 amino acids. The V segment lost 5 bases and the J segment 5 bases; nucleotides outside the gene matches: 3. Germline V gene lookup returns CDR1 SGHTA and CDR2 FQGTGA.

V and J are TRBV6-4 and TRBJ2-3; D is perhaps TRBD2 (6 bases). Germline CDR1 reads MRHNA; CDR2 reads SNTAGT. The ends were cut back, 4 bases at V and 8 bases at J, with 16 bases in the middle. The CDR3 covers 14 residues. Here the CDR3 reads CASSGGDDLGTQYF. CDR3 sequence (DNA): TGTGCCAGCAGTGGCGGGGACGATTTAGGTACGCAGTATTTT.

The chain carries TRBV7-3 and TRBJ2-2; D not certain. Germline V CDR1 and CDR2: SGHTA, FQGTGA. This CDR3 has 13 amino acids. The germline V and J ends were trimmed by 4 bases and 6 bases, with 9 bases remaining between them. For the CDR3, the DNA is TGTGCCAGCAGCTCGACCCCCGCCGGGGAGCTGTTTTTT. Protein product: CASSSTPAGELFF. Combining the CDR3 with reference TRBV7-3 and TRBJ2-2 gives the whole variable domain GAGVSQTPSNKVTEKGKYVELRCDPISGHTALYWYRQSLGQGPEFLIYFQGTGAADDSGLPNDRFFAVRPEGSVSTLKIQRTERGDSAVYLCASSSTPAGELFFGEGSRLTVL.